These T cell receptor beta chains were read from a single sample in a study of T cells in Graves' hyperthyroidism and ophthalmopathy. TCRdb reprocessed the multiplex PCR reads via MiXCR and lists one record per CDR3 protein. This table has about 560,000 distinct CDR3 sequences, around 46% appearing once. The material sequenced was peripheral blood or thyroid tissue (not recorded which). These receptors were obtained from a woman between 18 and 29 years old with Graves' hyperthyroidism. The CDR3 runs from the conserved cysteine through the conserved F or W. A D gene is named only where the DNA matches it firmly. Rows may omit the clone size; those that give it use once, few, many or a size class.

clone_size d_call j_call v_call cdr3_nt cdr3_aa
NA NA TRBJ1-4 TRBV12-3/TRBV12-4 TGTGCCAGCGGTAACAGGGAGACTAATGAAAAACTGTTTTTT CASGNRETNEKLFF
NA TRBD1 TRBJ1-2 TRBV29-1 TGCAGCGCGGGGGGAGGGGGCGCAAGCTATGGCTACACCTTC CSAGGGGASYGYTF
NA TRBD1 TRBJ1-1 TRBV29-1 TGCAGCGTTGAAACGGGGGGCGGGACAGCAAACACTGAAGCTTTCTTT CSVETGGGTANTEAFF
NA NA TRBJ1-6 TRBV2 TGTGCCAGCAGTCCAAAGACAGATAATTCACCCCTCCACTTT CASSPKTDNSPLHF
NA NA TRBJ1-1 TRBV6-1 TGTGCCAGCTCAAAATGGGGACGCGGACGGACTGAAGCTTTCTTT CASSKWGRGRTEAFF
few TRBD1 TRBJ1-4 TRBV19 TGTGCCAGTAGTTCCCCATCAACAGGGGGTTTCGATGAAAAACTGTTTTTT CASSSPSTGGFDEKLFF
NA NA TRBJ2-5 TRBV7-6 TGTGCCAGCATCCCAGAGGCGGCACCGGGCGAGACCCAGTACTTC CASIPEAAPGETQYF
NA TRBD1 TRBJ1-3 TRBV9 TGTGCCAGCAGCGCCTTTGGGACAGTCTCTGGAAACACCATATATTTT CASSAFGTVSGNTIYF
many NA TRBJ1-4 TRBV12-3/TRBV12-4 TGTGCCAGCAGTTTACCTGAAAAACTGTTTTTT CASSLPEKLFF
few TRBD1 TRBJ1-5 TRBV10-3 TGTGCCAGCATCCCAGACAGGGCGAGCAATCAGCCCCAGCATTTT CASIPDRASNQPQHF
NA NA TRBJ1-4 TRBV14 TGTGCCAGCAGCCAACGGGGAGGGAGCGGTGAAAAACTGTTTTTT CASSQRGGSGEKLFF
NA NA TRBJ2-7 TRBV2 TGTGCCAGCAGCCAAGACCACCAGGGGTACGAGCAGTACTTC CASSQDHQGYEQYF
many NA TRBJ2-5 TRBV15 TGTGCCACCAGTTTTGGCCAAGAGACCCAGTACTTC CATSFGQETQYF
NA TRBD2 TRBJ2-7 TRBV29-1 TGCAGCGTTGAAGATGGGGGGACTAGCGGCTACGAGCAGTACTTC CSVEDGGTSGYEQYF
many NA TRBJ2-5 TRBV29-1 TGCAGCGTTGAGGGAATTTCAGAGACCCAGTACTTC CSVEGISETQYF
NA TRBD2 TRBJ2-5 TRBV7-6 TGTGCCAGCAGCCAAGAACTAGCGGGAGAGACCCAGTACTTC CASSQELAGETQYF
NA NA TRBJ1-1 TRBV29-1 TGCAGCGTTGCCGGCCCAGCCCCTGAAGCTTTCTTT CSVAGPAPEAFF
NA NA TRBJ1-1 TRBV25-1 TGTGCCAGCAGCGCACTGCCGGGAGATAGGAACACTGAAGCTTTCTTT CASSALPGDRNTEAFF
NA NA TRBJ2-7 TRBV20-1 TGCAGTGCTAGAGAGGAAGGGGGAAGGGAGATCCCCTACGAGCAGTACTTC CSAREEGGREIPYEQYF
NA NA TRBJ1-4 TRBV2 TGTGCCAGCAGTGAAATGGTGACTGAAAAACTGTTTTTT CASSEMVTEKLFF
NA NA TRBJ1-1 TRBV11-2 TGTGCCAGCAGGGGACGGCTGCGCATGAACACTGAAGCTTTCTTT CASRGRLRMNTEAFF
NA NA TRBJ1-2 TRBV25-1 TGTGCCAGCGTTGAAGGTGGAGACTATGGCTACACCTTC CASVEGGDYGYTF
NA TRBD1 TRBJ1-1 TRBV7-6 TGTGCCAGCAGCGTTACACAGGGGGAGACTGAAGCTTTCTTT CASSVTQGETEAFF
NA TRBD1 TRBJ1-1 TRBV9 TGTGCCAGCAGCGTAGTAGGAGGGACAGGGAACACTGAAGCTTTCTTT CASSVVGGTGNTEAFF
many NA TRBJ2-7 TRBV24-1 TGTGCCACCAGTGATTCCGACAGGACCTACGAGCAGTACTTC CATSDSDRTYEQYF
medium-sized TRBD1 TRBJ2-5 TRBV20-1 TGCAGTGCTAGAGGGGACAGTCTTGCCGAGACCCAGTACTTC CSARGDSLAETQYF
NA NA TRBJ1-5 TRBV7-3 TGTGCCAGCAGCCAAGAACTTGTGGGCGGCAGGGATTTTCAGCCCCAGCATTTT CASSQELVGGRDFQPQHF
few NA TRBJ1-5 TRBV13 TGTGCCAGCAGCTTAGGCCATGGAGTGGACAATCAGCCCCAGCATTTT CASSLGHGVDNQPQHF
NA TRBD1 TRBJ1-1 TRBV29-1 TGCAGCGTTCCCAGGGACAGTGAAGCTTTCTTT CSVPRDSEAFF
NA TRBD2 TRBJ2-3 TRBV7-2 TGTGCCAGCAGCTGGACTAGCGGGAGAGATACGCAGTATTTT CASSWTSGRDTQYF
few NA TRBJ1-6 TRBV2 TGTGCCAGCAGGTCCGGACCCTCCTATAATTCACCCCTCCACTTT CASRSGPSYNSPLHF
many TRBD2 TRBJ2-7 TRBV15 TGTGCCACCAGCAGGGGACTAAGCGAGCAGTACTTC CATSRGLSEQYF
few NA TRBJ1-2 TRBV7-2 TGTGCCAGCAGCTTAGTGAGTTCTTCAAACTATGGCTACACCTTC CASSLVSSSNYGYTF
NA TRBD1 TRBJ2-5 TRBV7-2 TGTGCCAGCGAGCCCGTGGCAGGGGGTTTTGCTAAGCAAGAGACCCAGTACTTC CASEPVAGGFAKQETQYF
once NA TRBJ1-5 TRBV9 TGTGCCAGCAGCCCAGGAGGGTCTCGGGGCCAGCCCCAGCATTTT CASSPGGSRGQPQHF
NA NA TRBJ2-2 TRBV7-3 TGTGCCAGCAGCTTAGAATTCCCCGGGGAGCTGTTTTTT CASSLEFPGELFF
many TRBD1 TRBJ2-2 TRBV25-1 TGTGCCAGCAGTGAATATAGGACAGGGGTCCCCGGGGAGCTGTTTTTT CASSEYRTGVPGELFF
few NA TRBJ1-4 TRBV20-1 TGCAGTGCTAGAGGAGCCACAGGGTCCGACGAAAAACTGTTTTTT CSARGATGSDEKLFF
NA NA TRBJ2-7 TRBV20-1 TGCAGTGCTAGAGGTGATAGCTTAATCTACGAGCAGTACTTC CSARGDSLIYEQYF
NA NA TRBJ2-2 TRBV9 TGTGCCAGCAGCACACGGACAGCCTCAAACTCTGGGGAGCTGTTTTTT CASSTRTASNSGELFF
NA NA TRBJ1-2 TRBV7-9 TGTGCCAGCAGCCCTTTGACAAACTATGGCTACACCTTC CASSPLTNYGYTF
NA TRBD1 TRBJ1-4 TRBV5-1 TGCGCCAGCGGCCCCATGGACAGGCTTAATGAAAAACTGTTTTTT CASGPMDRLNEKLFF
NA TRBD1 TRBJ2-7 TRBV12-3/TRBV12-4 TGTGCCAGCAGTCCCCGGGACAGGGCCCCATACGAGCAGTACTTC CASSPRDRAPYEQYF
NA TRBD2 TRBJ2-6 TRBV7-7 TGTGCCAGCAGCTTGGTAGCGGGCCACACCGGGGCCAACGTCCTGACTTTC CASSLVAGHTGANVLTF
few NA TRBJ2-5 TRBV24-1 TGTGCCAGCAGCTTCGGGCGGCCCCAAGAGACCCAGTACTTC CASSFGRPQETQYF
NA NA TRBJ2-5 TRBV19 TGTGCCAGCACCCGGACTGGGGAGACCCAGTACTTC CASTRTGETQYF
many NA TRBJ2-7 TRBV7-2 TGTGCCAGCAGCTTGCCAACTAGTTACGAGCAGTACTTC CASSLPTSYEQYF
NA NA TRBJ1-3 TRBV15 TGTGCCACCAGCAGAGCCCCGATGGGGGAACCTGGAAACACCATATATTTT CATSRAPMGEPGNTIYF
few NA TRBJ2-6 TRBV19 TGTGCCAGTAGTATCGACAGGCAAGGAGGGGCCAACGTCCTGACTTTC CASSIDRQGGANVLTF
many NA TRBJ2-2 TRBV10-3 TGTGCCATCAACGACGGAGCCGGGGAGCTGTTTTTT CAINDGAGELFF
many NA TRBJ2-2 TRBV20-1 TGCAGTGCTAGAGTACAGGGCAACACCGGGGAGCTGTTTTTT CSARVQGNTGELFF
NA NA TRBJ2-6 TRBV29-1 TGCAGCGCCCTTCCTGACTCTGGGGCCAACGTCCTGACTTTC CSALPDSGANVLTF
NA TRBD2 TRBJ2-7 TRBV29-1 TGCAGCGTTGGGCTAGCGGGCCCTGACTCGAGCTCCTACGAGCAGTACTTC CSVGLAGPDSSSYEQYF
few NA TRBJ1-4 TRBV15 TGTGCCACCAGCAGAACCCCCACGGGGCTTATTGAAAAACTGTTTTTT CATSRTPTGLIEKLFF
NA TRBD1 TRBJ1-2 TRBV6-5 TGTGCCAGCAGATACAGGGGGCTGGGAGATGGCTACACCTTC CASRYRGLGDGYTF
few NA TRBJ1-2 TRBV12-3/TRBV12-4 TGTGCCAGCAGTTTACACCGACAGCCCGCTAACTATGGCTACACCTTC CASSLHRQPANYGYTF
many TRBD1 TRBJ1-2 TRBV5-4 TGTGCCAGCAGCACGGACAGGGGGTTATATGGCTACACCTTC CASSTDRGLYGYTF
once NA TRBJ2-3 TRBV2 TGTGCCAGCAGTGAAGATCAGCGCGGGTGGGCAGATACGCAGTATTTT CASSEDQRGWADTQYF